The clone carrying this T cell receptor beta chain came up a few times. What it recognizes is unknown. These data belong to a study of T cells in Graves' hyperthyroidism and ophthalmopathy. Study-level points and caveats: With a median lead of roughly 6.8 months before onset, the model predicted ophthalmopathy. Among thyroid clonotypes expanded above 0.001, most also appeared in blood.

Those patients with uncontrolled infection, other autoimmune disease, pregnancy or lactation were excluded. The CDR3 regions of TCR beta were amplified from RNA transcripts. TCR CDR3 regions were first amplified by RT-PCR with HTBI primers. TCRdb called the multiplex PCR reads again in MiXCR, with one record for every CDR3 protein. The table has around 690,000 distinct CDR3 sequences, 17% seen once; the top ten hold roughly 15%. CDR1 MNHEY and CDR2 SVGEGT come from the germline V gene. The V gene lost 0 bases and the J gene lost 6 bases, with 21 bases spanning the gap. The CDR3 has 17 residues. What was sequenced was blood. This chain links TRBV6-2 or TRBV6-3 with TRBJ2-7, with D uncertain. The sequence was obtained from a man aged 50 or older with Graves' hyperthyroidism. CDR3 bases: TGTGCCAGCAGTTACTCGGTGAAGGCCCCTTTAAACTTCGAGCAGTACTTC. The encoded protein is CASSYSVKAPLNFEQYF.